These 26 T cell receptor beta chains share one sample of origin, sequenced in a study of cytomegalovirus exposure and HLA in healthy donors. PCR primers comprised 60 Vbeta and 13 Jbeta primers. The table came from immunoSEQ multiplex PCR; TCRdb's copy has only in-frame clones and leaves some out. The repertoire holds 200,000 to 300,000 clones, with about four fifths as singletons. The sequenced material came from PBMCs. These receptors were taken from a middle-aged woman in good health and CMV-seropositive.

The chain has TRBV6-6 and TRBJ1-2, with TRBD1 identical over 12 bases. Trimming removed 7 bases from V and 7 bases from J; junction bases left unmatched: 10. The CDR3 loop spans 15 amino acids. Germline values: CDR1 MNHNY, CDR2 SVGAGI (reference sequence). This CDR3 reads CASNLGGQGASGYTF. The CDR3 coding sequence is TGTGCCAGCAACCTCGGGGGACAGGGGGCGTCTGGCTACACCTTC.

This clone was picked up a small number of times. J is TRBJ2-2 and V is TRBV19; 7 bases are shared with TRBD2. V was clipped by 5 bases and J by 7 bases; unmatched bases: 7. This CDR3 contains 14 residues. The germline CDR1 and CDR2 sequences are LNHDA and SQIVND (reference sequence). DNA for the CDR3: TGTGCCAGTAGTTGGGCGGGAGAGGGCGGGGAGCTGTTTTTT. Amino acid sequence: CASSWAGEGGELFF.

This chain links TRBV10-3 with TRBJ2-1; TRBD2 agrees at 9 bases. Germline V gene sequence: CDR1 ENHRY, CDR2 SYGVKD. Trimming cost V 6 bases and J 6 bases; bases outside gene matches: 9. This CDR3 has 15 residues. The CDR3 coding sequence is TGTGCCATCAGCGAAGGCGGGAGGGCCCGCAATGAGCAGTTCTTC. It is translated as CAISEGGRARNEQFF.

The J gene is TRBJ1-5, the V gene TRBV29-1, with 8 bases fitting TRBD1. The CDR3 covers 13 residues. Germline-derived CDR1 and CDR2 are SQVTM and ANQGSEA. J gave up 4 bases and V 6 bases, and 5 bases lay outside the gene matches. The CDR3 here is CSVGQGMNQPQHF. The CDR3 bases are TGCAGCGTCGGACAGGGAATGAATCAGCCCCAGCATTTT.

V gene TRBV9 combines with J gene TRBJ2-7; D may be TRBD2 (5 bases). The CDR3 runs to 13 residues. Germline CDR1 SGDLS, CDR2 YYNGEE. V lost 0 bases, J lost 6 bases, and 10 bases lay in between. The CDR3, as DNA: TGTGCCAGCAGCGTAGAAGGAGGAGCCGAGCAGTACTTC. Its translation: CASSVEGGAEQYF.

The chain links TRBV19 to TRBJ1-3; D perhaps matches TRBD1 (5 bases). The germline V gene has CDR1 LNHDA and CDR2 SQIVND (reference sequence). The CDR3 consists of 14 residues. V lost 10 bases, J lost 3 bases, and 16 bases lay in between. This chain's CDR3 is CATSAAGIGNTIYF. CDR3 sequence (DNA): TGTGCCACCTCGGCGGCAGGGATTGGAAACACCATATATTTT.

The CDR3 DNA sequence: TGTGCCAGCAGCTTGGACCCGGGGTACAATGAGCAGTTCTTC. Its protein is CASSLDPGYNEQFF. The V and J genes are TRBV5-4 and TRBJ2-1; maybe TRBD2 (5 bases). The CDR3 sequence is 14 residues long. The V end was cut by 0 bases, the J end by 4 bases, with 8 bases between. CDR1 and CDR2 from the germline V gene are SGHNT and YYREEE (reference sequence).

This rearrangement joins TRBV19 to TRBJ1-1, with 7 bases lining up with TRBD1. Per the germline V gene, CDR1 is LNHDA and CDR2 is SQIVND (reference sequence). V dropped 4 bases and J dropped 4; count of bases not matched to a gene: 9. The CDR3 is 15 amino acids. The CDR3 coding sequence is TGTGCCAGTAGTACAGGAACAGGGGCCGGCACTGAAGCTTTCTTT. Translation: CASSTGTGAGTEAFF.

The V and J genes are TRBV7-9 and TRBJ1-1, with TRBD1 matching 7 bases. In germline, CDR1 is SEHNR, CDR2 FQNEAQ (reference sequence). Trimming removed 3 bases from V and 12 bases from J; junction bases left unmatched: 7. The CDR3 sequence is 12 residues long. The CDR3 loop reads CASSLGDRASFF. CDR3 nucleotide sequence: TGTGCCAGCAGCTTGGGTGACAGGGCGTCTTTCTTT. The full variable domain, with the rest looked up from reference TRBV7-9 and TRBJ1-1, is DTGVSQNPRHKITKRGQNVTFRCDPISEHNRLYWYRQTLGQGPEFLTYFQNEAQLEKSRLLSDRFSAERPKGSFSTLEIQRTEQGDSAMYLCASSLGDRASFFGQGTRLTVV.

The rearrangement joins TRBV6-5 to TRBJ1-2; D uncertain. The CDR3 is 15 amino acids. CDR1 and CDR2 (germline): MNHEY, SVGAGI. Trimming took 5 bases from V and 2 from J, leaving 15 bases between them. CDR3 loop: CASSNGVTVNYGYTF. For the CDR3, the DNA is TGTGCCAGCAGTAACGGGGTAACAGTAAACTATGGCTACACCTTC.

Comments on this clone: The junction shows a germline mismatch at one end, possibly a read error. Other DNA sequences within the sample encode an identical CDR3. The chain employs TRBV18 and TRBJ1-6; unclear D gene. Germline CDR1 reads KGHSH; CDR2 reads LQKENI. This CDR3 comprises 16 residues. CDR3 nucleotide sequence: TGTGCCAGCTCCCCACAGATCCAGGAACTTTCCTCACCCCTCCACTTT. Encoded protein: CASSPQIQELSSPLHF.

About this clone itself: Relative to the germline gene, one junction end is altered; a read error may explain this. The gene calls are TRBV27 and TRBJ2-6; TRBD2 is a possible D gene (7 bases). This CDR3 comprises 15 residues. CDR1 and CDR2 (germline): MNHEY, SMNVEV (reference sequence). Here the CDR3 reads CASRSYRGGANGLTF. In DNA form, the CDR3 reads TGTGCCAGCAGGTCTTATAGAGGGGGGGCCAACGGCCTGACTTTC. The variable domain in full, completed from reference TRBV27 and TRBJ2-6, reads EAQVTQNPRYLITVTGKKLTVTCSQNMNHEYMSWYRQDPGLGLRQIYYSMNVEVTDKGDVPEGYKVSRKEKRNFPLILESPSPNQTSLYFCASRSYRGGANGLTFGAGSRLTVL.

The V call is TRBV30, the J call TRBJ1-2, with 7 bases identical to TRBD1. In germline, CDR1 is GTSNPN, CDR2 SVGIG (reference sequence). This CDR3 contains 18 residues. The V segment lost 2 bases and the J segment 5 bases; nucleotides outside the gene matches: 20. CDR3 coding DNA: TGTGCCTGGAGTACTGTCGTCCTGGACAGGACGTGGCTGTATGGCTACACCTTC. It translates to CAWSTVVLDRTWLYGYTF. Looking up the rest from reference TRBV30 and TRBJ1-2 gives the full variable domain: SQTIHQWPATLVQPVGSPLSLECTVEGTSNPNLYWYRQAAGRGLQLLFYSVGIGQISSEVPQNLSASRPQDRQFILSSKKLLLSDSGFYLCAWSTVVLDRTWLYGYTFGSGTRLTVV.

V gene TRBV18 combines with J gene TRBJ1-3; maybe TRBD1 (5 bases). Germline V CDR1 and CDR2: KGHSH, LQKENI. The CDR3 is 16 residues long. With 1 base removed from V and 0 bases from J, the gap between germline ends came to 10 bases. The chain's CDR3 is CASSPRDSNSGNTIYF. The CDR3, as DNA: TGTGCCAGCTCACCACGAGACAGCAACTCTGGAAACACCATATATTTT. The full variable domain, in which reference TRBV18 and TRBJ1-3 provide the parts outside the CDR3, is NAGVMQNPRHLVRRRGQEARLRCSPMKGHSHVYWYRQLPEEGLKFMVYLQKENIIDESGMPKERFSAEFPKEGPSILRIQQVVRGDSAAYFCASSPRDSNSGNTIYFGEGSWLTVV.

The CDR3 DNA reads as TGCGCCAGCGTAGGGGGAGGGCCCGTATCTCAGACAGATACGCAGTATTTT. The encoded protein is CASVGGGPVSQTDTQYF. This sequence joins TRBV5-1 and TRBJ2-3, with TRBD2 as a possible D gene (7 bases). In germline, CDR1 is SGHRS, CDR2 YFSETQ. The length of the CDR3 is 17 residues. V gave up 7 bases and J gave up 3 bases, with 24 bases separating them. Drawing the rest from reference TRBV5-1 and TRBJ2-3, the complete variable domain is KAGVTQTPRYLIKTRGQQVTLSCSPISGHRSVSWYQQTPGQGLQFLFEYFSETQRNKGNFPGRFSGRQFSNSRSEMNVSTLELGDSALYLCASVGGGPVSQTDTQYFGPGTRLTVL.

The chain has TRBV14 and TRBJ2-2; 8 bases are a match to TRBD1. This CDR3 contains 15 residues. Trimming took 4 bases from V and 4 from J; bases not matched to a gene: 5. Germline V lookup: CDR1 SGHDN, CDR2 FVKESK. The CDR3 nucleotides read TGTGCCAGCAGCCCGACAGGGGCGGGCACCGGGGAGCTGTTTTTT. Protein sequence: CASSPTGAGTGELFF.

V is TRBV7-9 and J is TRBJ2-2, with 9 bases identical to TRBD1. The CDR3 runs 14 residues. Germline V lookup: CDR1 SEHNR, CDR2 FQNEAQ (reference sequence). V lost 10 bases to trimming and J lost 3 bases; unmatched junction nucleotides: 6. This CDR3 reads CATPQGADTGELFF. As DNA, the CDR3 is TGTGCCACTCCACAGGGGGCCGACACCGGGGAGCTGTTTTTT.

V usage is TRBV5-4 and J usage is TRBJ1-1, with D tentatively TRBD1 (6 bases). V was clipped by 2 bases and J by 0 bases, with 11 bases between them. Germline-derived CDR1 and CDR2 are SGHNT and YYREEE (reference sequence). The CDR3 runs to 15 residues. CDR3 sequence: CASSFGQLLNTEAFF. The CDR3 DNA is TGTGCCAGCAGCTTCGGACAGTTGTTGAACACTGAAGCTTTCTTT.

Only a few counts were recorded for this clone. The chain employs TRBV6-1 and TRBJ2-7, with 7 bases that match TRBD2. Germline V lookup: CDR1 MNHNS, CDR2 SASEGT. This CDR3 is 14 amino acids long. Trimming cost V 6 bases and J 2 bases; bases outside gene matches: 7. CDR3 amino acids: CASRGSGTTYEQYF. The CDR3 coding sequence is TGTGCCAGCAGGGGCAGCGGGACCACCTACGAGCAGTACTTC.

This clone has just a few counts. V usage is TRBV29-1 and J usage is TRBJ1-1, with a tentative D call TRBD1 (5 bases). The V end was cut by 5 bases, the J end by 4 bases, with 11 bases between. In germline, CDR1 is SQVTM, CDR2 ANQGSEA. This CDR3 is built from 12 residues. In DNA, the CDR3 is TGCAGCGTTCACCAGGGAGGCACTGAAGCTTTCTTT. This codes for CSVHQGGTEAFF.

The J gene is TRBJ1-1, the V gene TRBV5-6; tentative D call: TRBD1 (5 bases). This CDR3 is 15 amino acids long. V lost 1 base to trimming and J lost 1 base, with 11 bases between them. Germline assignment: CDR1 SGHDT and CDR2 YYEEEE. The CDR3 DNA reads TGTGCCAGCAGCTTGCAGGGTTATCAGAACACTGAAGCTTTCTTT. Translation: CASSLQGYQNTEAFF.

The chain links TRBV28 to TRBJ2-4; 10 bases match TRBD2. The CDR3 loop spans 20 amino acids. Germline CDR1 and CDR2: MDHEN and SYDVKM. The V gene end was trimmed by 2 bases and the J gene end by 1 base; junction bases not matched to a gene: 14. This chain's CDR3 is CASSLEAGLAALEAKNIQYF. The CDR3 nucleotides read TGTGCCAGCAGTTTAGAGGCTGGACTAGCGGCCCTTGAGGCCAAAAACATTCAGTACTTC.

The chain recombines TRBV7-2 with TRBJ2-3, with D tentatively TRBD1 (6 bases). The CDR3 is 16 amino acids. From germline, CDR1 is SGHTA and CDR2 FQGNSA. The V end lost 3 bases, the J end lost 2 bases, and 15 bases lay between the germline ends. CDR3 sequence: CASSLMGARLTDTQYF. Written as DNA, the CDR3 is TGTGCCAGCAGCTTGATGGGGGCGCGGCTCACAGATACGCAGTATTTT.

The V gene is TRBV7-8, the J gene TRBJ2-7; D is ambiguous. The CDR3 is made up of 13 amino acids. Deletions cut 2 bases from V and 3 bases from J, with 8 bases between. From germline, CDR1 is SGHVS and CDR2 FQNEAQ. The CDR3 region has the DNA TGTGCCAGCAGCTTAAGCAACGTCTACGAGCAGTACTTC. This codes for CASSLSNVYEQYF.

This clone has only one observation. The rearrangement joins TRBV9 to TRBJ2-5; 7 bases align to TRBD2. The CDR3 is 12 residues long. Germline CDR1 reads SGDLS; CDR2 reads YYNGEE. With V trimmed by 7 bases and J by 1 base, 1 base remained unmatched. CDR3 sequence reads: CASASGQETQYF. The CDR3 DNA reads as TGTGCCAGCGCTAGCGGCCAAGAGACCCAGTACTTC.

This chain links TRBV27 with TRBJ2-1; TRBD2 matches 11 bases. This CDR3 comprises 15 residues. V was pared by 6 bases and J by 5 bases, with 6 bases of the junction left unmatched. Per germline, CDR1 MNHEY and CDR2 SMNVEV (reference sequence). CDR3 sequence reads: CASSSGTSGNNEQFF. In DNA, the CDR3 is TGTGCCAGCAGCTCGGGGACTAGCGGCAACAATGAGCAGTTCTTC.